This T cell receptor (beta chain) was observed in a study of cytomegalovirus exposure and HLA in healthy donors. Germline V gives CDR1 SGHVS, CDR2 FQNEAQ. Trimming pared 5 bases from V and 0 bases from J, leaving 4 bases between. The CDR3 contains 12 residues. The PCR used 60 Vbeta and 13 Jbeta primers. Clones were read by immunoSEQ multiplex PCR, and TCRdb kept only the in-frame ones, dropping some. The repertoire holds 100,000 or so clones, with around three quarters as singletons. The sample taken for sequencing was PBMCs. The chain joins TRBV7-8 to TRBJ1-1; no clear D gene. The TCR sequence derives from a young man in good health and CMV-seropositive. The CDR3 nucleotides read TGTGCCAGCAGCCAGATGAACACTGAAGCTTTCTTT. Translating gives CASSQMNTEAFF.